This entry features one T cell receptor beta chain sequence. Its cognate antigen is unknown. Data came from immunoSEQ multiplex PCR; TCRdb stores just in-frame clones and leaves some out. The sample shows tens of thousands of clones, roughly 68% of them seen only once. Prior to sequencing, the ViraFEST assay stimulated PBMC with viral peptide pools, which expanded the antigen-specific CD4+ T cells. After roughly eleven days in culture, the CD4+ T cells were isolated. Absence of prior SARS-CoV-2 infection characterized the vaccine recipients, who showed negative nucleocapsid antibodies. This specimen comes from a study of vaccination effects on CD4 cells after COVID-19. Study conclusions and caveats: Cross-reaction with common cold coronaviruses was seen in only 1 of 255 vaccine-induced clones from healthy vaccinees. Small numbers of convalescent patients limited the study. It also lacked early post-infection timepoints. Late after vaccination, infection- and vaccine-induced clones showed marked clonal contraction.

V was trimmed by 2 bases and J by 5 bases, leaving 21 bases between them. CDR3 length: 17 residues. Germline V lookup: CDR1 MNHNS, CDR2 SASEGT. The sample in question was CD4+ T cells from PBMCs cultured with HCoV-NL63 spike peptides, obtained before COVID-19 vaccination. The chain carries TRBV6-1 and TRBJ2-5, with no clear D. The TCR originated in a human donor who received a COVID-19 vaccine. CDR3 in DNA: TGTGCCAGCAGTGAAATGCCGGCAGTCTCTCTCCGGGAGACCCAGTACTTC. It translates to CASSEMPAVSLRETQYF.